The clone carrying this T cell receptor (gamma chain) is labeled large. Its antigen is as yet unknown. The data were obtained in a study of human gamma delta and Vdelta1 T cells. V dropped 0 bases and J dropped 1; count of bases not matched to a gene: 3. CDR3 size: 14 residues. Germline-derived CDR1 and CDR2 are VTNTFY and YDVSTARD (reference sequence). TCRdb re-called the PCR reads using CATT. The sample carries about 3,900 gamma-chain clones, 16% recorded once. Overall study results and limits: Acute myeloid leukemia was reportedly broadly targeted by polyclonal Delta One T cells.

The rearrangement uses TRGV3 and TRGJ1 or TRGJ2. The TCR comes from a human donor in good health. Sequencing was done on a sample of Vdelta1 gamma-delta T cells from blood grown in culture (DOT cells). In nucleotides, the CDR3 is TGTGCCACCTGGGACAGGGCCAATTATTATAAGAAACTCTTT. As protein: CATWDRANYYKKLF.